Below, 18 T cell receptor beta chains from the same sample are listed, as sequenced in a study of T cells in women clearing cervical HPV infection. Clones were sequenced by immunoSEQ multiplex PCR, and TCRdb holds only the in-frame ones, with some missing. The repertoire table contains 30,000 to 45,000 clones. Input material: blood buffy coat. The source of these receptors is a woman between 18 and 70 years old with a cervical HPV16 infection that either progressed to CIN3+ or cleared (not recorded which).

Concerning this clone: The missing CDR3 end, 3 residues past where the read stops, is filled in from the germline J gene. This chain links TRBV5-6 with TRBJ1-3; tentative D call: TRBD1 (6 bases). V lost 2 bases and J 0 bases, leaving 9 bases between the germline ends. Germline V gene data show CDR1 as SGHDT and CDR2 as YYEEEE. The CDR3 consists of 15 residues. The CDR3 spells CASSLRGSSGNTIYF. The covered CDR3 bases are TGTGCCAGCAGCTTAAGGGGGAGCTCTGGAAACACC.

To note about this clone: The read finishes 3 residues shy of the CDR3 end, and the germline J gene is used to complete it. The genes are TRBV20-1 and TRBJ1-2; D is possibly TRBD1 (5 bases). This CDR3 is built from 19 residues. CDR1 and CDR2 (germline): DFQATT, SNEGSKA (reference sequence). The CDR3 is CSARSLFLSGGTSSYDYTF. Incomplete CDR3 DNA: TGCAGTGCTAGATCGCTATTCCTTAGCGGGGGGACCAGCTCCTACGAC.

In the case of this clone: The read halts 3 residues ahead of the CDR3 end, with the missing end drawn from the germline J gene. The V call is TRBV24-1, the J call TRBJ2-1; 10 bases agree with TRBD1. The CDR3 extends over 17 amino acids. The germline CDR1 and CDR2 sequences are KGHDR and SFDVKD. V was pared by 4 bases and J by 4 bases, with 9 bases of the junction left unmatched. CDR3: CATSDRRPGQGYNEQFF. The CDR3 bases that were read are TGTGCCACCAGTGACCGTCGACCGGGACAGGGGTACAATGAG.

Details on this clone: The sequence runs out 3 residues before the end of the CDR3; the remainder is reconstructed from the germline J gene. V and J are TRBV2 and TRBJ2-3; tentatively, D is TRBD2 (5 bases). Germline V gene lookup returns CDR1 SNHLY and CDR2 FYNNEI. Trimming took 3 bases from V and 7 from J, leaving 14 bases between them. The CDR3 loop spans 14 amino acids. Partial CDR3 DNA: TGTGCCAGCAGTGACCGGACGGGGTTTAATACG. Protein sequence: CASSDRTGFNT. Given in full, the CDR3 is CASSDRTGFNTQYF.

Details on this clone: The read finishes 3 residues shy of the CDR3 end, and the germline J gene is used to complete it. The chain carries TRBV20-1 and TRBJ2-5; 10 bases match TRBD2. V lost 4 bases to trimming and J lost 0 bases; unmatched junction nucleotides: 8. Germline CDR1 is DFQATT and CDR2 is SNEGSKA (reference sequence). The CDR3 is 16 residues long. The DNA read from the CDR3 is TGCAGTGCTAAGTCTCTAGCGGGAGTCTACCAAGAGACC. Its protein is CSAKSLAGVYQET. The full CDR3 protein reads CSAKSLAGVYQETQYF.

As concerns this clone: Sequencing ends 3 residues short of the CDR3 end; the germline J gene provides the rest. V gene TRBV4-1 combines with J gene TRBJ2-7, with D unclear. The V end was cut by 6 bases, the J end by 6 bases, with 18 bases between. The CDR3 has 14 amino acids. Germline V gene lookup returns CDR1 MGHRA and CDR2 YSYEKL. This CDR3 reads CASRLGSFALEQYF. CDR3 DNA, as far as it was read: TGCGCCAGCAGGCTAGGCTCCTTCGCTCTCGAG.

Concerning this clone: Read data end 3 residues before the CDR3 end; the end is taken from the germline J gene. The genes are TRBV20-1 and TRBJ2-3; weak D call: TRBD2 (6 bases). The CDR3 runs 14 residues. V lost 6 bases, J lost 2 bases, and 15 bases lay in between. Germline values: CDR1 DFQATT, CDR2 SNEGSKA (reference sequence). CDR3 sequence: CSAAWAGTTDTQYF. CDR3 DNA (partial): TGCAGTGCGGCTTGGGCGGGGACCACAGATACG.

Note on this clone: The read ends 3 residues shy of where the CDR3 ends; the end is completed using the germline J gene. The V and J genes are TRBV7-6 and TRBJ2-5; 7 nucleotides line up with TRBD1. The ends lost 5 bases at V and 4 bases at J; junction bases unmatched: 7. The germline CDR1 and CDR2 sequences are SGHVS and FNYEAQ. The CDR3 runs 14 residues. CDR3 bases read: TGTGCCAGCAGCGACCTGGACAGGCGAGAGACC. Translated, it gives CASSDLDRRET. The CDR3 in its entirety is CASSDLDRRETQYF.

Comments on this clone: The read ends 3 residues shy of where the CDR3 ends; the end is completed using the germline J gene. The V and J genes are TRBV2 and TRBJ1-5; D unclear. V was cut by 3 bases and J by 7 bases, with 13 bases left in between. There are 14 residues in the CDR3. Germline CDR1 reads SNHLY; CDR2 reads FYNNEI. The sequenced CDR3 bases are TGTGCCAGCAGTGAGAGACCGGCGGGGCAGCCC. It is translated as CASSERPAGQP. In full, the CDR3 is CASSERPAGQPQHF.

Concerning this clone: The read ends 3 residues shy of where the CDR3 ends; the end is completed using the germline J gene. The chain links TRBV19 to TRBJ1-5; no definite D call. Trimming cost V 7 bases and J 2 bases, with 12 bases left between them. This CDR3 contains 14 residues. CDR1 and CDR2 (germline): LNHDA, SQIVND (reference sequence). CDR3 amino acids: CASTGSGGNQPQHF. The sequenced CDR3 bases are TGTGCCAGTACGGGCAGCGGGGGCAATCAGCCC.

To note about this clone: The sequence runs out 3 residues before the end of the CDR3; the remainder is reconstructed from the germline J gene. The chain carries TRBV7-2 and TRBJ2-7; 7 nucleotides match TRBD2. The ends lost 4 bases at V and 2 bases at J; junction bases unmatched: 8. This CDR3 comprises 15 residues. Germline CDR1 is SGHTA and CDR2 is FQGNSA. The CDR3 sequence is CASSYRVSGTYEQYF. The sequenced CDR3 bases are TGTGCCAGCAGCTATCGGGTAAGCGGGACCTACGAG.

Details on this clone: The read ends 3 residues early relative to the CDR3; the germline J gene fills the gap. V and J are TRBV2 and TRBJ2-2, with TRBD1 matching over 7 bases. This CDR3 has 15 residues. V was pared by 4 bases and J by 1 base, with 3 bases of the junction left unmatched. From germline, CDR1 is SNHLY and CDR2 FYNNEI. CDR3 protein: CASSAGGWNTGELFF. The CDR3 bases that were read are TGTGCCAGCAGTGCAGGGGGATGGAACACCGGGGAG. Drawing the rest from reference TRBV2 and TRBJ2-2, the complete variable domain is EPEVTQTPSHQVTQMGQEVILRCVPISNHLYFYWYRQILGQKVEFLVSFYNNEISEKSEIFDDQFSVERPDGSNFTLKIRSTKLEDSAMYFCASSAGGWNTGELFFGEGSRLTVL.

Turning to this clone: The read is 3 residues too short to cover the CDR3 end, so that end is filled in from the germline J gene. J is TRBJ2-7 and V is TRBV19; 12 bases align to TRBD1. V shed 5 bases and J 6 bases; nucleotides not matched to a gene: 8. Per germline, CDR1 LNHDA and CDR2 SQIVND (reference sequence). This CDR3 has 15 amino acids. The CDR3 spells CASSAAGTGGGEQYF. The CDR3 bases that were read are TGTGCCAGTAGTGCCGCCGGGACAGGGGGCGGCGAG.

Comments on this clone: The observed sequence ends 3 residues before the CDR3 terminus, with the missing tail filled in from the germline J gene. J is TRBJ2-7 and V is TRBV11-2, with 7 bases that match TRBD1. The CDR3 is 15 residues long. V gave up 0 bases and J gave up 0 bases; unmatched junction bases: 2. From germline, CDR1 is SGHAT and CDR2 FQNNGV. The CDR3 DNA, read in part, is TGTGCCAGCAGCTTAGAAGGGGGCCTCTCCTACGAG. Translating gives CASSLEGGLSYE. The complete CDR3 sequence is CASSLEGGLSYEQYF.

Remarks on this clone: The read terminates 3 residues ahead of where the CDR3 ends, so the germline J gene completes it. The rearrangement joins TRBV30 to TRBJ2-2, with a tentative D call TRBD1 (6 bases). Trimming left V 8 bases short and J 4 bases short, with 17 bases between. The CDR3 consists of 14 residues. The germline CDR1 and CDR2 sequences are GTSNPN and SVGIG (reference sequence). The CDR3 loop reads CARTPDSLTGELFF. CDR3 DNA (partial): TGTGCCCGTACCCCGGACAGCCTCACCGGGGAG.

As to this clone: The read ends 3 residues shy of where the CDR3 ends; the end is completed using the germline J gene. The rearrangement links TRBV7-9 to TRBJ1-1; D possibly corresponds to TRBD1 (6 bases). This CDR3 region has 15 residues. V lost 2 bases to trimming and J lost 1 base, with 11 bases between them. Germline CDR1 reads SEHNR; CDR2 reads FQNEAQ (reference sequence). Incomplete CDR3 DNA: TGTGCCAGCAGCTTATCCGGGACACGGAACACTGAA. Translated: CASSLSGTRNTE. The CDR3, in full, reads CASSLSGTRNTEAFF.

Concerning this clone: The CDR3 is cut off 3 residues early in the read; its end comes from the germline J gene. The chain is built from TRBV19 and TRBJ2-1; 8 bases are a match to TRBD2. The length of the CDR3 is 16 residues. Losses at the gene ends were 3 bases for V and 0 bases for J; bases not matched to a gene: 4. Germline V lookup: CDR1 LNHDA, CDR2 SQIVND (reference sequence). Here the CDR3 reads CASSISSGSSYNEQFF. Partial CDR3 DNA: TGTGCCAGTAGTATTAGCAGCGGGAGCTCCTACAATGAG. The complete variable domain, with remaining parts taken from reference TRBV19 and TRBJ2-1, reads DGGITQSPKYLFRKEGQNVTLSCEQNLNHDAMYWYRQDPGQGLRLIYYSQIVNDFQKGDIAEGYSVSREKKESFPLTVTSAQKNPTAFYLCASSISSGSSYNEQFFGPGTRLTVL.

With respect to this clone: The read is 3 residues too short to cover the CDR3 end, so that end is filled in from the germline J gene. V usage is TRBV7-3 and J usage is TRBJ2-3; no reliable D call. Between the trimmed V and J ends, which lost 4 bases and 1 base, there was a span of 9 bases. The CDR3 totals 14 residues. Germline V CDR1 and CDR2: SGHTA, FQGTGA. This chain's CDR3 is CASSSNPGTDTQYF. The DNA read from the CDR3 is TGTGCCAGCAGCTCAAACCCGGGCACAGATACG. Complete variable domain (other parts from reference TRBV7-3 and TRBJ2-3): GAGVSQTPSNKVTEKGKYVELRCDPISGHTALYWYRQSLGQGPEFLIYFQGTGAADDSGLPNDRFFAVRPEGSVSTLKIQRTERGDSAVYLCASSSNPGTDTQYFGPGTRLTVL.